This is a list of T cell receptor beta chains from one sample in a study of regulatory T cells in long-lasting Graves disease. Via MiXCR, TCRdb re-called the multiplex PCR reads, giving one row per CDR3 protein. The table lists about half a million distinct CDR3 sequences, approximately 22% of them singletons. Here the sequenced sample was peripheral blood mononuclear cells (PBMCs), taken when the disease was refractory, from a patient treated with antithyroid drugs. These receptors all stem from a female donor with Graves disease. The CDR3 runs from the conserved cysteine through the conserved F or W. The D gene is left open where the match is weak. The size entry is marked missing in some rows and otherwise reads once, few, many or a size class.

clone_size: NA
d_call: TRBD1
v_call: TRBV6-2/TRBV6-3
j_call: TRBJ1-2
cdr3_aa: CASSVFRDSGRGYTF
cdr3_nt: TGTGCCAGCAGTGTATTCCGGGACAGCGGACGTGGCTACACCTTC

clone_size: many
d_call: NA
v_call: TRBV6-5
j_call: TRBJ1-2
cdr3_aa: CASSYSRQDSNYGYTF
cdr3_nt: TGTGCCAGCAGTTACTCTCGGCAGGATTCTAACTATGGCTACACCTTC

clone_size: NA
d_call: NA
v_call: TRBV2
j_call: TRBJ1-6
cdr3_aa: CASRTRDGNNSPLHF
cdr3_nt: TGTGCCAGCAGGACCCGGGACGGTAATAATTCACCCCTCCACTTT

clone_size: NA
d_call: NA
v_call: TRBV9
j_call: TRBJ2-3
cdr3_aa: CASSVAEISTDTQYF
cdr3_nt: TGTGCCAGCAGCGTAGCTGAGATCAGCACAGATACGCAGTATTTT

clone_size: NA
d_call: TRBD2
v_call: TRBV20-1
j_call: TRBJ2-5
cdr3_aa: CSAGVREWETQYF
cdr3_nt: TGCAGTGCGGGTGTGCGGGAGTGGGAGACCCAGTACTTC

clone_size: NA
d_call: NA
v_call: TRBV3-1
j_call: TRBJ1-6
cdr3_aa: CASSQEHNSPLHF
cdr3_nt: TGTGCCAGCAGCCAAGAACATAATTCACCCCTCCACTTT

clone_size: once
d_call: NA
v_call: TRBV4-3
j_call: TRBJ1-3
cdr3_aa: CASSQVPGGAGNTIYF
cdr3_nt: TGCGCCAGCAGCCAAGTTCCCGGCGGAGCTGGAAACACCATATATTTT

clone_size: many
d_call: NA
v_call: TRBV28
j_call: TRBJ1-2
cdr3_aa: CASKIPGVGGYTF
cdr3_nt: TGTGCCAGCAAGATTCCAGGGGTCGGAGGCTACACCTTC

clone_size: many
d_call: NA
v_call: TRBV28
j_call: TRBJ2-4
cdr3_aa: CASSFYGGSAKNIQYF
cdr3_nt: TGTGCCAGCAGTTTCTACGGTGGATCGGCCAAAAACATTCAGTACTTC

clone_size: NA
d_call: TRBD2
v_call: TRBV19
j_call: TRBJ2-7
cdr3_aa: CASSVTSGFYEQYF
cdr3_nt: TGTGCCAGTAGTGTGACTAGCGGGTTCTACGAGCAGTACTTC

clone_size: NA
d_call: NA
v_call: TRBV7-2
j_call: TRBJ2-7
cdr3_aa: CASSSMVSSYEQYF
cdr3_nt: TGTGCCAGCAGCTCCATGGTGTCTTCCTACGAGCAGTACTTC

clone_size: NA
d_call: NA
v_call: TRBV30
j_call: TRBJ1-2
cdr3_aa: CAWSSGVGYGYTF
cdr3_nt: TGTGCCTGGAGCTCGGGTGTTGGCTATGGCTACACCTTC

clone_size: many
d_call: NA
v_call: TRBV13
j_call: TRBJ1-4
cdr3_aa: CASSVTTADSEKLFF
cdr3_nt: TGTGCCAGCAGCGTCACGACTGCGGACTCTGAAAAACTGTTTTTT

clone_size: many
d_call: NA
v_call: TRBV7-2
j_call: TRBJ2-7
cdr3_aa: CASSLTLYEQYF
cdr3_nt: TGTGCCAGCAGCTTAACCCTCTACGAGCAGTACTTC

clone_size: few
d_call: NA
v_call: TRBV6-1
j_call: TRBJ1-4
cdr3_aa: CASTPWGGVGEKLFF
cdr3_nt: TGTGCCAGCACCCCCTGGGGGGGGGTCGGTGAAAAACTGTTTTTT

clone_size: many
d_call: NA
v_call: TRBV12-3/TRBV12-4
j_call: TRBJ1-1
cdr3_aa: CASSFTLMNTEAFF
cdr3_nt: TGTGCCAGCAGTTTTACATTAATGAACACTGAAGCTTTCTTT

clone_size: many
d_call: TRBD1
v_call: TRBV2
j_call: TRBJ2-7
cdr3_aa: CASRLTGGLSYEQYF
cdr3_nt: TGTGCCAGCAGACTCACAGGGGGCCTTTCCTACGAGCAGTACTTC

clone_size: few
d_call: TRBD1
v_call: TRBV11-3
j_call: TRBJ2-2
cdr3_aa: CASSLPGQGAIGELFF
cdr3_nt: TGTGCCAGCAGCCTCCCGGGACAGGGGGCTATCGGGGAGCTGTTTTTT

clone_size: many
d_call: TRBD2
v_call: TRBV29-1
j_call: TRBJ2-5
cdr3_aa: CSVQGLAGEETQYF
cdr3_nt: TGCAGCGTCCAAGGACTAGCGGGAGAGGAGACCCAGTACTTC

clone_size: NA
d_call: NA
v_call: TRBV20-1
j_call: TRBJ2-2
cdr3_aa: CSARGQRGDGELFF
cdr3_nt: TGCAGTGCTAGAGGTCAACGTGGGGACGGGGAGCTGTTTTTT

clone_size: few
d_call: NA
v_call: TRBV7-9
j_call: TRBJ1-5
cdr3_aa: CASSSGRRPQHF
cdr3_nt: TGTGCCAGCAGCTCCGGGAGGAGGCCCCAGCATTTT

clone_size: once
d_call: NA
v_call: TRBV7-3
j_call: TRBJ1-6
cdr3_aa: CASSLNPREHYSPLHF
cdr3_nt: TGTGCCAGCAGCTTAAATCCGAGGGAACACTATTCACCCCTCCACTTT

clone_size: few
d_call: NA
v_call: TRBV11-2
j_call: TRBJ2-7
cdr3_aa: CASSPIQGTAYEQYF
cdr3_nt: TGTGCCAGCAGCCCCATCCAGGGGACGGCCTACGAGCAGTACTTC

clone_size: many
d_call: TRBD2
v_call: TRBV11-2
j_call: TRBJ2-5
cdr3_aa: CASSLKFRPGGETQYF
cdr3_nt: TGTGCCAGCAGCTTAAAGTTTCGGCCGGGGGGTGAGACCCAGTACTTC